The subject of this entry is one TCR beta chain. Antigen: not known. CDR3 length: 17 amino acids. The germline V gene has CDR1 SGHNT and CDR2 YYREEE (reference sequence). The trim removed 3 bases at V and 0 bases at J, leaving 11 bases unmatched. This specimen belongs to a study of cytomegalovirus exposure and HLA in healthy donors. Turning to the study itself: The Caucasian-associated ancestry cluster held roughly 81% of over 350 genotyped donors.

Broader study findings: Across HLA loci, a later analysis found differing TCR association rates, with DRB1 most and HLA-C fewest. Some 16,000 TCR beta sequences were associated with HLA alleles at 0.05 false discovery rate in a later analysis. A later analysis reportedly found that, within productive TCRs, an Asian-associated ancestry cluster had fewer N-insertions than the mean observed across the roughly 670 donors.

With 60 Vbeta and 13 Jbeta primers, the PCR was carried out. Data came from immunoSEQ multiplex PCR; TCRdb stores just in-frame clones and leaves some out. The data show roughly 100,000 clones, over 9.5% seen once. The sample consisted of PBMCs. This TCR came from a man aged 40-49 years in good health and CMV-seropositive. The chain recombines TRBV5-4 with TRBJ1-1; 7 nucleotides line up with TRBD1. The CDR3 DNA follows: TGTGCCAGCAGCTCGGGACAGCAAAACTTCATGAACACTGAAGCTTTCTTT. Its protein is CASSSGQQNFMNTEAFF.